The clone carrying this T cell receptor (beta chain) was seen once. This sample was included in a study of ipilimumab plus nivolumab after autologous stem cell transplantation. Turning to the study itself: Myeloma cases were transplant-naive high-risk or relapsed within 3 years post first autologous transplant.

Germline CDR1 reads SGHRS; CDR2 reads YFSETQ. The CDR3 totals 16 residues. Trimming at V came to 3 bases and at J to 4 bases, leaving 5 bases not matched to a gene. Through week 26, nivolumab 3 mg/kg IV was given weeks 1, 4, 7, 10, then biweekly. Profiling relied on immunoSEQ multiplex PCR, and the TCRdb table lists in-frame clones only, not all of them. In the table there are roughly 40,000 clones, 80% to 95% of which are singletons. Sample: PBMCs, taken in a trial of ipilimumab plus nivolumab as post-transplant consolidation. This rearrangement joins TRBV5-1 to TRBJ2-6, with 9 bases matching TRBD1. The sequence came from a male donor with multiple myeloma. CDR3 amino acids: CASSSGQGTGANVLTF. The CDR3 bases are TGCGCCAGCAGCTCGGGACAGGGAACCGGGGCCAACGTCCTGACTTTC.